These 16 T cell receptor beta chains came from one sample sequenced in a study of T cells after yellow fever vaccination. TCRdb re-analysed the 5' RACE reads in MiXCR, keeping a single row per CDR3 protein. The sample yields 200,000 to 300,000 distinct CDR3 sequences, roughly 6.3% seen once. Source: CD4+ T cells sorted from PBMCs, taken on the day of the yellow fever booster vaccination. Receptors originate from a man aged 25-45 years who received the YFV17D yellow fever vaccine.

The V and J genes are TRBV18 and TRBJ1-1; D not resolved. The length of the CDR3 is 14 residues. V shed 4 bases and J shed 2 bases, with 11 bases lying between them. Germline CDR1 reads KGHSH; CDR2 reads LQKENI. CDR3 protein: CASSLVGINTEAFF. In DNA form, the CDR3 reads TGTGCCAGCTCACTCGTGGGGATTAACACTGAAGCTTTCTTT.

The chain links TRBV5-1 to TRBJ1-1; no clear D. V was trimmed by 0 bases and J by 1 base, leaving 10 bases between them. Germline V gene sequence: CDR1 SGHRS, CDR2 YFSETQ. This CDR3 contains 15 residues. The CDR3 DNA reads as TGCGCCAGCAGCTTGGGGCCAGAGAGGAACACTGAAGCTTTCTTT. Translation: CASSLGPERNTEAFF.

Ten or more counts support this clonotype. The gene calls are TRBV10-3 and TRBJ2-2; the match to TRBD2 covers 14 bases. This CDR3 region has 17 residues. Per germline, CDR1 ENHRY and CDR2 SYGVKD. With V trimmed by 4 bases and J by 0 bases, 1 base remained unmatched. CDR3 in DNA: TGTGCCATCAGTGGGACTAGCGGGAGGACGAACACCGGGGAGCTGTTTTTT. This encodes CAISGTSGRTNTGELFF.

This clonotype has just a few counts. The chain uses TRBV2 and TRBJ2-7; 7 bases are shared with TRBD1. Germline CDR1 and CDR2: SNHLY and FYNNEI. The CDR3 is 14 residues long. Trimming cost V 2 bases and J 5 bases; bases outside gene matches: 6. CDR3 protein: CASSESRGWDEQYF. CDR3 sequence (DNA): TGTGCCAGCAGTGAATCCAGGGGGTGGGACGAGCAGTACTTC.

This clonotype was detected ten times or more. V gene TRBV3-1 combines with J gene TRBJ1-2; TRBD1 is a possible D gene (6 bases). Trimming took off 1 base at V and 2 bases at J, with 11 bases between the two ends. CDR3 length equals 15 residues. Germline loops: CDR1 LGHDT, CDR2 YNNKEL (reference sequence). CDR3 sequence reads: CASSQGYRDNYGYTF. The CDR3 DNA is TGTGCCAGCAGCCAAGGTTACAGGGACAACTATGGCTACACCTTC.

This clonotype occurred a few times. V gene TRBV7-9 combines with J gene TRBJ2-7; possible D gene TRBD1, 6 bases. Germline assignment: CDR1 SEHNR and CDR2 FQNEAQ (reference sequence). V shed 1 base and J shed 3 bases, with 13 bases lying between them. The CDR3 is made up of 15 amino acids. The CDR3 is CASSLDQGRSYEQYF. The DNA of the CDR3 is TGTGCCAGCAGCTTAGACCAGGGGAGAAGCTACGAGCAGTACTTC.

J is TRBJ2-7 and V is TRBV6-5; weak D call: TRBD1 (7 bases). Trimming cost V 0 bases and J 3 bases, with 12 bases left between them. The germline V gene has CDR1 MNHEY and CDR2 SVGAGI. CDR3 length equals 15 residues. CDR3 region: CASSYSRDSNYEQYF. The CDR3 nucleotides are TGTGCCAGCAGTTACTCGCGGGACAGCAACTACGAGCAGTACTTC.

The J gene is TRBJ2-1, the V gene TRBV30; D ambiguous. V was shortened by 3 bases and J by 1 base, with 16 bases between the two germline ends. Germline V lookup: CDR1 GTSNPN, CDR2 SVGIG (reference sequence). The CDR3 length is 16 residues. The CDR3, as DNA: TGTGCCTGGAGACCCTCCCGACGGGCGTCCTACAATGAGCAGTTCTTC. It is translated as CAWRPSRRASYNEQFF.

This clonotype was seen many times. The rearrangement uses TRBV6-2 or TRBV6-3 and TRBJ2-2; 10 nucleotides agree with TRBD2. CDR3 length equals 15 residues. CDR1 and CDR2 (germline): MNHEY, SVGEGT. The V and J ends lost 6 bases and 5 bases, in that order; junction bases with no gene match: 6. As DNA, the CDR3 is TGTGCCAGCAGACAAGCGGGAGGGCTTACCGGGGAGCTGTTTTTT. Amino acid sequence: CASRQAGGLTGELFF.

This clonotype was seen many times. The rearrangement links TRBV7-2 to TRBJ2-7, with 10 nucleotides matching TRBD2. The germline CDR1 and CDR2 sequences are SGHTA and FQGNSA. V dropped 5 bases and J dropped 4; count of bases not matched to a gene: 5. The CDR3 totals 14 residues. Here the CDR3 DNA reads TGTGCCAGCAGCCTTGTAGCGGGGGGATACGAGCAGTACTTC. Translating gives CASSLVAGGYEQYF.

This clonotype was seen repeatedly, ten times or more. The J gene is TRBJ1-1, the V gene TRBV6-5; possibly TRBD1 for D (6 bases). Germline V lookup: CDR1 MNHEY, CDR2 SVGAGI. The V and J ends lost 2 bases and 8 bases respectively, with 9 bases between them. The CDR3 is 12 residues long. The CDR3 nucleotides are TGTGCCAGCAGTTACCTTACAGGGGAAGCTTTCTTT. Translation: CASSYLTGEAFF.

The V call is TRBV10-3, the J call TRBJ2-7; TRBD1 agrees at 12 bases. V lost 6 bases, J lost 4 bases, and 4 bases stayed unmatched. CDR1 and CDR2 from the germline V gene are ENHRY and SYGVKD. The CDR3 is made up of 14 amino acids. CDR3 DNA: TGTGCCATCAGGTTGGGACAGGGGGCATACGAGCAGTACTTC. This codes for CAIRLGQGAYEQYF.

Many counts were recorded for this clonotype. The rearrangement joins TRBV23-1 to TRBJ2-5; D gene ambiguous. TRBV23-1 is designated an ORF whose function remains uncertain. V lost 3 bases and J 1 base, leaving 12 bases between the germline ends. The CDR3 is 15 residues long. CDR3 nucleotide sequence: TGCGCCAGCAGTCAGGAGCCCTTTCCCCAAGAGACCCAGTACTTC. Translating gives CASSQEPFPQETQYF.

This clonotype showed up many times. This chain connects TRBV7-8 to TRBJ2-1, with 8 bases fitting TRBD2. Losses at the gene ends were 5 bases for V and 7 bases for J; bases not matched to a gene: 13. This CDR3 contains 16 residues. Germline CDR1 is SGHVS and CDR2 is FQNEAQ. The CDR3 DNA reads TGTGCCAGCAGCGGAGGGCCCGGGACTAGGTCTAATGAGCAGTTCTTC. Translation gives CASSGGPGTRSNEQFF.

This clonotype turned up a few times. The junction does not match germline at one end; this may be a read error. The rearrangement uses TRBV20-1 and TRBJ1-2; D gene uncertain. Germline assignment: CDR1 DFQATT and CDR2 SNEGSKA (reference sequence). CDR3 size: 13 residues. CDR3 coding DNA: TGCAGTGCAAGAGTGACACTGAACTATGGCTACACCTTC. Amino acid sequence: CSARVTLNYGYTF.

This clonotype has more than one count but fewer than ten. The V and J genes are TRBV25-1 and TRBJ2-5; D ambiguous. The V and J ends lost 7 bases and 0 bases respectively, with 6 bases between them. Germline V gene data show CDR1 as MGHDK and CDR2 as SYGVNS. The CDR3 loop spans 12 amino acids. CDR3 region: CASTENQETQYF. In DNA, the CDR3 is TGTGCCAGCACCGAGAACCAAGAGACCCAGTACTTC.